This T cell receptor (beta chain) was obtained from a study of shared clonotypes between healthy human individuals. Study details: Three men and a couple of women, aged 18 to 49, were donors. Overall study results and limits: A small donor pool kept down the genetic and exposure-history diversity that was represented.

The assay ran at deep level. Sequenced by immunoSEQ multiplex PCR; TCRdb stores in-frame clones only, minus some. The table records about 490,000 clones, 60% to 80% of them present only once. Notes on this clone: Its antigen is still unknown.

CDR3 length equals 15 residues. Germline V gene lookup returns CDR1 GTSNPN and CDR2 SVGIG (reference sequence). The V gene lost 3 bases and the J gene lost 6 bases, with 17 bases spanning the gap. V and J are TRBV30 and TRBJ1-4, with a weak D call TRBD1 (6 bases). This TCR came from a woman in her forties in good health. Some clones in this sample may be carry-over from other donors' samples. The sequencing sample was made of PBMCs. The CDR3 region is CAWRVKQGGDEKLFF. DNA for the CDR3: TGTGCCTGGAGGGTGAAACAGGGAGGGGATGAAAAACTGTTTTTT.